Listed here are 21 T cell receptor beta chains from one sample, sequenced in a study of CD8 T cells in Susac syndrome (dated by TCRdb to about 2019). The library relied on the immunoSEQ multiplex PCR assay. RNA was extracted using the RNeasy kit, and about 0.45 to 1 microgram was reverse transcribed with random hexamers. TCRdb reanalyzed the raw reads on its own, using fastp at Q25 for trimming and MiXCR for clone calling, and kept in-frame beta chains. Every CDR3 protein is listed once, alongside the most common genes and DNA of its rows. Across this sample there are 230,000 or so distinct CDR3 sequences, with about 95% seen only once. In total, the top ten clones hold less than 0.095% of the sample. Source material: CD4+ T cells from PBMCs. All receptors derive from a human donor with multiple sclerosis.

V gene TRBV27 combines with J gene TRBJ2-3; TRBD1 matches at 7 bases. V shed 6 bases, J shed 7 bases, and the junction held 10 bases outside the gene matches. The CDR3 length is 14 residues. Germline CDR1 reads MNHEY; CDR2 reads SMNVEV (reference sequence). The CDR3 reads CASSSTGLGYTQYF. In nucleotides, the CDR3 is TGTGCCAGCAGCTCGACAGGGTTAGGCTATACGCAGTATTTT.

This chain connects TRBV18 to TRBJ1-1; D gene uncertain. The ends were cut back, 1 base at V and 3 bases at J, with 6 bases in the middle. CDR1 is KGHSH, CDR2 LQKENI, per germline. CDR3 length equals 13 residues. CDR3 region: CASSPRTDTEAFF. The CDR3 DNA sequence: TGTGCCAGCTCACCACGCACAGACACTGAAGCTTTCTTT.

This clonotype was found once. The chain links TRBV3-1 to TRBJ2-5; D call uncertain. This CDR3 has 12 residues. The germline CDR1 and CDR2 sequences are LGHDT and YNNKEL (reference sequence). V shed 0 bases and J shed 2 bases, with 1 base lying between them. This chain's CDR3 is CASSQDQETQYF. Here the CDR3 DNA reads TGTGCCAGCAGCCAAGATCAAGAGACCCAGTACTTC.

The table lists this clonotype with a few counts. V is TRBV12-3 or TRBV12-4 and J is TRBJ1-5; 9 bases agree with TRBD1. Trimming cost V 6 bases and J 3 bases; bases outside gene matches: 6. This CDR3 region has 15 residues. CDR3 in DNA: TGTGCCAGCAGCCCTGGACAGGGGATCAATCAGCCCCAGCATTTT. It translates to CASSPGQGINQPQHF.

The chain uses TRBV5-1 and TRBJ1-1; D perhaps matches TRBD1 (5 bases). The CDR3 consists of 13 residues. CDR1 and CDR2 from the germline V gene are SGHRS and YFSETQ. V was trimmed by 4 bases and J by 6 bases, leaving 13 bases between them. CDR3 sequence reads: CASSRDNRPEAFF. The CDR3 bases are TGCGCCAGCAGCCGGGATAACAGGCCTGAAGCTTTCTTT. Complete variable domain (other parts from reference TRBV5-1 and TRBJ1-1): KAGVTQTPRYLIKTRGQQVTLSCSPISGHRSVSWYQQTPGQGLQFLFEYFSETQRNKGNFPGRFSGRQFSNSRSEMNVSTLELGDSALYLCASSRDNRPEAFFGQGTRLTVV.

This clonotype was observed a single time. CDR3: CASSATGYSNQPQHF. CDR3 coding DNA: TGTGCCAGCAGCGCCACAGGGTATAGCAATCAGCCCCAGCATTTT. The chain joins TRBV9 to TRBJ1-5, with D perhaps matching TRBD1 (6 bases). The CDR3 has 15 amino acids. V lost 3 bases, J lost 0 bases, and 10 bases lay in between. Germline CDR1 reads SGDLS; CDR2 reads YYNGEE.

The chain is built from TRBV7-2 and TRBJ2-2; D is undetermined. The CDR3 runs to 14 residues. The germline V gene encodes CDR1 SGHTA and CDR2 FQGNSA. The V and J ends lost 5 bases and 4 bases respectively, with 11 bases between them. The CDR3 bases are TGTGCCAGCAGCATCCGGAAGGGCACCGGGGAGCTGTTTTTT. It yields the protein CASSIRKGTGELFF.

Here the CDR3 DNA reads TGCAGTGCTAGAGCGGGACAGGGAGATAATTCACCCCTCCACTTT. It codes for CSARAGQGDNSPLHF. The chain combines TRBV20-1 with TRBJ1-6, with 9 bases fitting TRBD1. Germline lookup yields CDR1 DFQATT and CDR2 SNEGSKA (reference sequence). This CDR3 has 15 residues. V was clipped by 1 base and J by 5 bases; unmatched bases: 3.

V and J are TRBV6-5 and TRBJ2-2; D is ambiguous. The CDR3 runs to 12 residues. The germline V and J ends were trimmed by 4 bases and 6 bases, with 6 bases remaining between them. Germline V gene sequence: CDR1 MNHEY, CDR2 SVGAGI. CDR3 residues: CASSSPPGELFF. The CDR3 coding sequence is TGTGCCAGCAGTTCCCCCCCCGGGGAGCTGTTTTTT.

The J gene is TRBJ2-4, the V gene TRBV30; 8 bases line up with TRBD1. CDR1 is GTSNPN and CDR2 is SVGIG in the germline V gene (reference sequence). The CDR3 runs to 15 residues. V dropped 4 bases and J dropped 6; count of bases not matched to a gene: 11. CDR3 in amino acids: CAWTDGQGLGNIQYF. CDR3 nucleotide sequence: TGTGCCTGGACCGATGGACAGGGTCTGGGAAACATTCAGTACTTC. The complete variable domain, with remaining parts taken from reference TRBV30 and TRBJ2-4, reads SQTIHQWPATLVQPVGSPLSLECTVEGTSNPNLYWYRQAAGRGLQLLFYSVGIGQISSEVPQNLSASRPQDRQFILSSKKLLLSDSGFYLCAWTDGQGLGNIQYFGAGTRLSVL.

This clonotype came up once. The chain recombines TRBV27 with TRBJ2-1, with a possible D match to TRBD1 (5 bases). Deletions cut 0 bases from V and 8 bases from J, with 8 bases between. CDR3 length: 13 residues. Germline lookup yields CDR1 MNHEY and CDR2 SMNVEV (reference sequence). CDR3 residues: CASSLSRGYEQFF. In DNA form, the CDR3 reads TGTGCCAGCAGTTTATCTAGGGGTTATGAGCAGTTCTTC.

In DNA, the CDR3 is TGTGCCAGCAGACGACAGGGGTCGGGCAATTCACCCCTCCACTTT. This gives the protein CASRRQGSGNSPLHF. The V gene is TRBV6-5, the J gene TRBJ1-6, with 8 bases lining up with TRBD1. CDR1 and CDR2 (germline): MNHEY, SVGAGI. The junction had 8 bases not matched to a gene; V was cut back by 6 bases and J by 7 bases. The CDR3 is 15 residues long.

This clonotype appeared a single time. The genes are TRBV11-2 and TRBJ2-1; 8 bases fit TRBD2. V trimming: 4 bases; J trimming: 7 bases; junction bases outside the gene matches: 12. Germline CDR1 reads SGHAT; CDR2 reads FQNNGV. The CDR3 length is 16 residues. For the CDR3, the DNA is TGTGCCAGCAGCTCTACCTTAGCGGGACAAGGGAATGAGCAGTTCTTC. Its translation is CASSSTLAGQGNEQFF.

This rearrangement joins TRBV9 to TRBJ2-1, with 10 positions matching TRBD2. CDR3 length: 16 residues. CDR1 is SGDLS, CDR2 YYNGEE, per germline. With V trimmed by 8 bases and J by 3 bases, 11 bases remained unmatched. The DNA of the CDR3 is TGTGCCAGTGGTAAGAAGCGGGAGGGGATCTACAATGAGCAGTTCTTC. This encodes CASGKKREGIYNEQFF.

The chain uses TRBV20-1 and TRBJ2-7; the match to TRBD2 covers 8 bases. The CDR3 runs 13 residues. CDR1 and CDR2 from the germline V gene are DFQATT and SNEGSKA (reference sequence). V lost 6 bases and J lost 6; bases outside the gene matches: 10. In DNA, the CDR3 is TGCAGTGCGAGGCGCGGAAGCGGGGGCGAGCAGTACTTC. It encodes CSARRGSGGEQYF.

This rearrangement joins TRBV2 to TRBJ2-5, with TRBD1 as a possible D gene (6 bases). V was trimmed by 0 bases and J by 2 bases, leaving 10 bases between them. Germline values: CDR1 SNHLY, CDR2 FYNNEI. CDR3 length equals 15 residues. CDR3 DNA sequence: TGTGCCAGCAGTGAAGCCGGGACAAGGCAAGAGACCCAGTACTTC. The encoded protein is CASSEAGTRQETQYF.

This clonotype was recorded only once. The chain has TRBV20-1 and TRBJ2-5; 9 bases align to TRBD1. This CDR3 region has 16 residues. The germline gives CDR1 DFQATT, CDR2 SNEGSKA (reference sequence). Trimming removed 6 bases from V and 4 bases from J; junction bases left unmatched: 15. CDR3 residues: CSAKTLRDRVRETQYF. The CDR3 DNA is TGCAGTGCCAAAACCCTCCGGGACAGGGTGAGAGAGACCCAGTACTTC.

The rearrangement uses TRBV20-1 and TRBJ2-7; no definite D call. This CDR3 region has 14 residues. V shed 0 bases and J shed 3 bases, with 12 bases lying between them. Germline CDR1 is DFQATT and CDR2 is SNEGSKA (reference sequence). CDR3 nucleotides: TGCAGTGCTAGAGATTGGCAACGGATCTACGAGCAGTACTTC. It specifies CSARDWQRIYEQYF.

The genes are TRBV30 and TRBJ2-7; D is uncertain. V was cut by 3 bases and J by 4 bases, with 10 bases left in between. The CDR3 sequence is 12 residues long. The germline gives CDR1 GTSNPN, CDR2 SVGIG (reference sequence). CDR3 DNA sequence: TGTGCCTGGAGCGCCACCGGGTACGAGCAGTACTTC. Translating it yields CAWSATGYEQYF.

The J gene is TRBJ2-1, the V gene TRBV19; maybe TRBD1 (5 bases). This CDR3 comprises 16 residues. Trimming cost V 5 bases and J 6 bases, with 20 bases left between them. Germline CDR1 LNHDA, CDR2 SQIVND (reference sequence). The DNA of the CDR3 is TGTGCCAGTAGTCTCCGGTCGACAGTCCCGAGCAATGAGCAGTTCTTC. This translates into CASSLRSTVPSNEQFF.

This clonotype appeared once. The CDR3 DNA sequence: TGCAGCGTAGGCGCTAGCGGGGGCCCAAGCCCTGAGCAGTTCTTC. This codes for CSVGASGGPSPEQFF. This chain joins TRBV29-1 and TRBJ2-1; 10 nucleotides agree with TRBD2. The CDR3 spans 15 residues. Germline CDR1 SQVTM, CDR2 ANQGSEA. V shed 6 bases and J 9 bases; nucleotides not matched to a gene: 14.